One T cell receptor beta chain is described in this entry. Sequencing of TCR beta CDR3 used immunoSEQ survey depth. Repertoires were generated with immunoSEQ multiplex PCR, while TCRdb's copy carries only in-frame clones and drops some. The sample contains more than 85,000 clones, roughly four fifths of which appear only once. These data belong to a study of CD8 T cell repertoires and HIV-1 epitope variants. Study at large: Each of Twenty-five Gag and Nef epitope peptides stimulated a separate culture.

Germline V CDR1 and CDR2: LNHDA, SQIVND (reference sequence). This CDR3 contains 12 residues. Trimming removed 1 base from V and 3 bases from J, with 2 bases in between. Sequencing was performed on uncultured baseline CD8+ T cells from peripheral blood mononuclear cells (PBMCs). V gene TRBV19 combines with J gene TRBJ2-3; D is uncertain. The clonotype originates from a male donor with HIV. The CDR3 DNA follows: TGTGCCAGTAGTATAGCAACAGATACGCAGTATTTT. This encodes CASSIATDTQYF.